This T cell receptor beta chain stems from a study of T cells in Graves' hyperthyroidism and ophthalmopathy. Looking at the study overall: Before any treatment, at initial diagnosis, peripheral blood was collected.

Subjects aged 18 to 65 presented with newly diagnosed hyperthyroidism of less than 2 months' duration. As regards this clonotype: Its antigen is unknown.

TCR beta CDR3 regions were amplified from RNA. Carried out on the TCR CDR3, a first-round RT-PCR used the HTBI primer set. TCRdb re-analysed the multiplex PCR reads in MiXCR, keeping a single row per CDR3 protein. Here the sample spans nearly 600,000 distinct CDR3 sequences, approximately 15% being singletons. Findings of the study overall: Before onset, by a median of about six months, the model predicted ophthalmopathy. The blood repertoire included most of the expanded thyroid clonotypes above 0.001.

The receptor was derived from a woman in her 30s with Graves' hyperthyroidism that later progressed to Graves' ophthalmopathy. The sequencing sample was made of blood.

CDR3 loop: CASSISSGFNTEAFF. In DNA form, the CDR3 reads TGTGCCAGTAGTATTTCGTCGGGCTTTAACACTGAAGCTTTCTTT. V usage is TRBV19 and J usage is TRBJ1-1; D not certain. From germline, CDR1 is LNHDA and CDR2 SQIVND (reference sequence). This CDR3 comprises 15 residues. The germline V and J ends were trimmed by 3 bases and 2 bases, with 13 bases remaining between them.